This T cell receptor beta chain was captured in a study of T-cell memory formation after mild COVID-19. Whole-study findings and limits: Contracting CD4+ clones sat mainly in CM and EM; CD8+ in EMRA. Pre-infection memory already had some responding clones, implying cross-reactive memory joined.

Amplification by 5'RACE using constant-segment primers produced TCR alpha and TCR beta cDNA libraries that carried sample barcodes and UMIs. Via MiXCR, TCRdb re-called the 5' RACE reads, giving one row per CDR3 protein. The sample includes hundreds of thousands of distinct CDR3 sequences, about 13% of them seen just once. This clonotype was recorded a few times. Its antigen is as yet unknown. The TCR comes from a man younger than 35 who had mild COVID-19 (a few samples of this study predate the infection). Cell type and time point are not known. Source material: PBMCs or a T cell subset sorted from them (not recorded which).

CDR3 residues: CASSRSGGWENEQFF. The CDR3 region has the DNA TGTGCCAGCAGCCGAAGCGGGGGGTGGGAGAATGAGCAGTTCTTC. V gene TRBV7-2 combines with J gene TRBJ2-1; 9 positions agree with TRBD2. J was trimmed by 7 bases and V by 5 bases; bases with no gene match: 9. The CDR3 is made up of 15 amino acids. Germline V gene lookup returns CDR1 SGHTA and CDR2 FQGNSA.